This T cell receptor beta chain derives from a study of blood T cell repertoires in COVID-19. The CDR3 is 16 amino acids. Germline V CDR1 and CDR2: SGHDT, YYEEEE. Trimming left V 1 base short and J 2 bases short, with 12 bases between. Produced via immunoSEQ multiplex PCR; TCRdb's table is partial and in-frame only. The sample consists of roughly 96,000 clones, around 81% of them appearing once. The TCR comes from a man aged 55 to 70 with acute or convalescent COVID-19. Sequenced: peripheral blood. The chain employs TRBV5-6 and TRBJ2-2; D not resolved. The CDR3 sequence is CASSLWVRLNTGELFF. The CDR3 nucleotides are TGTGCCAGCAGCTTGTGGGTCAGGCTAAACACCGGGGAGCTGTTTTTT.